This TCR beta chain was profiled in a study of regulatory T cells in long-lasting Graves disease (TCRdb year 2021). For the wider study: In the newly diagnosed Graves' disease group, patients had been taking antithyroid drugs for less than 3 months. Peripheral blood TCR sequencing and RNA sequencing compared persistent Graves' disease patients with newly diagnosed Graves' disease patients. A total of around 35 samples underwent TCR sequencing, from around 13 patients with persistent Graves' disease and roughly 20 patients with newly diagnosed Graves' disease. The study took place in China and was registered as a clinical trial. Overall study results and their limits: Compared with newly diagnosed patients, persistent Graves' disease patients had lower TCR Shannon entropy and fewer highly expanded clones, which suggests clonal expansion. Peripheral blood alone was examined, since thyroid tissue, which constituted the primary lesion, could not be accessed. Persistent disease showed preferential use of TRBV28, TRBJ1-2 and TRBJ2-5, whereas newly diagnosed disease favored TRBV20-1 and TRBJ2-1. The authors noted that the small sample size was a limitation that may lower accuracy. Sequencing and analysis were restricted to the TCR beta chain. Patients with persistent disease shared more public clonotypes (around 2,500) than newly diagnosed patients did (approximately 1,000).

The CDR3, cysteine through phenylalanine, is 14 amino acids long. The CDR3 DNA has 42 bases and is translated from base 1. The V and J ends are trimmed by 1 base and 9 bases, leaving 15 bases between them. The time point label corresponds to: newly diagnosed GD, antithyroid drugs for less than 3 months. For both TCR sequencing and RNA sequencing, RNA was extracted from PBMCs using TRIzol. The diagnosis of Graves' disease followed American Thyroid Association guidelines. Recruitment of patients was carried out at an endocrinology department in Xi'an, China. Each patient gave 7.5 to 10 milliliters of peripheral blood, collected in an EDTA anticoagulant tube. Ficoll Paque Plus density gradient separation was used to isolate PBMCs, and no additional T cell sorting was done. An Agilent 2100 Bioanalyzer and agarose gel were used to assess RNA quality, and a NanoDrop 2000 was used to measure RNA concentration.

The method was multiplex PCR. Instrument used: Illumina HiSeq 4000. iRepertoire HTBI primers and Arm-PCR amplification of CDR3 regions were used to construct TCR beta libraries. Before sequencing, the PCR products underwent gel purification. The study's own analysis went as follows. A total of some 60 TRBV and 14 TRBJ segments were identified across samples and were used for gene usage analysis of CDR3 amino acid clonotypes. COPE and FqMerger were used to merge the filtered high-quality paired reads into contigs. BLAST was used to align contigs to IMGT TRBV, TRBD and TRBJ reference genes, and CDR3 was defined according to IMGT. Highly expanded clones were defined as clonotypes with a frequency above 0.1%. Shannon entropy served as the measure of repertoire diversity, while the Gini coefficient captured V-J evenness. Public clonotypes were defined as clonotypes shared by more than one individual. TCRdb redid the processing of the public reads, applying fastp at Q25 and MiXCR, and retained in-frame beta chains. Rows with a matching CDR3 protein are joined into one entry that keeps the most common DNA and genes. The authors' filters were not applied to this entry. The sample table shows 300,000 to 400,000 distinct CDR3 sequences, and 15% to 20% are seen once. Of the sample, about 32% falls within the top ten clones.

The table lists this clonotype with many counts. Its cognate antigen has yet to be identified. Qualities for individual bases were not recorded, and no much larger clone is one base off. These data are also associated with another study on T cells in Graves' hyperthyroidism and ophthalmopathy. The second source states: A patient counted as having stable Graves' hyperthyroidism if no progression to ophthalmopathy occurred over 18 months of follow-up. Hyperthyroidism patients were newly diagnosed, had a disease duration of under 2 months, and were aged 18 to 65 years. Any patient with an uncontrolled infection, another autoimmune disease, pregnancy or lactation was excluded. Diagnoses were based on clinical symptoms, serum thyroxine and TRAb, thyroid ultrasound and orbital computed tomography. The first round of RT-PCR for the TCR CDR3 was performed with the HTBI primer set and the Qiagen OneStep RT-PCR kit. Most expanded thyroid clonotypes (frequency above 0.001) were also detected in blood, a finding suggesting that blood repertoires may reflect thyroid immune responses. A 13 V-J signature model separated ophthalmopathy from stable hyperthyroidism, with about 88% sensitivity and 81.08% specificity in cross-validation and 80%/75% in testing. In validation, progression to ophthalmopathy was predicted by the model with about 70% sensitivity and approximately 78% specificity, a median of approximately 6.5 months before onset. To identify TCR V-J signatures that set the groups apart, the researchers used a discovery cohort of about a hundred patients, made up of 40 to 45 with Graves' ophthalmopathy and 57 with stable Graves' hyperthyroidism. An independent validation cohort of under 20 hyperthyroidism patients and more than 15 patients who later progressed to ophthalmopathy tested prospective prediction of ophthalmopathy. The 95 to 100 discovery patients were randomly divided into training and test sets at a 7:3 ratio. In about 6 Graves' hyperthyroidism patients, the study also compared T-cell repertoires from thyroid tissue with T-cell repertoires from blood. After sampling, hyperthyroidism patients received methimazole starting at 30 mg daily, and ophthalmopathy patients received high-dose intravenous methylprednisolone. Libraries were constructed in a second round of multiplex PCR, after which size selection and purification were carried out. The libraries were sequenced on an Illumina HiSeq2000 using paired-end 100 bp reads. SOAPnuke was used to process the raw data, throwing out any read that contained adapters or uncalled bases, had a mean Phred below 15, or lacked an exact constant-primer or identifier match. High-quality paired reads were merged using COPE v1.2.5, and each unique nucleotide sequence was defined as a clonotype. Clonotypes were aligned to IMGT TRBV, TRBD and TRBJ reference segments using MiTCR v1.1. The analysis was restricted to V-J combinations with a frequency above 0.0001, which together covered just over 98% of the repertoires. The TCS score was defined as the ratio of F50 (clonal expansion) to E x V (chaos), calculated using BLOSUM62-based TCRdist between CDR3 peptides within each V-J. Welch's t-statistics and random forest reduced 500 to 650 V-J features to 13, which were used in a naive Bayes classifier (R e1071). Sample size was not statistically predetermined, and blinding of investigators to group allocation was not performed. The paper describes TCR Vbeta CDR3 sequencing of fewer than 150 peripheral blood samples, made up of some 42 ophthalmopathy patients, some 80 hyperthyroidism patients and 17 progressor patients.

This clonotype originated in a man aged 40-49 years with Graves disease. Donor details come from another sample of the same person, matched by shared clones. The sequenced sample was peripheral blood mononuclear cells (PBMCs), obtained at new diagnosis, from a patient treated with antithyroid drugs. This sequence uses TRBV12-3 or TRBV12-4 and TRBJ2-5; perhaps TRBD2 is the D gene, with 6 bases matching. The sequence in DNA is TGTGCCAGCAGTTTAGTAGCTAGCGTCGCGGCCCAGTACTTC. This translates into CASSLVASVAAQYF.